This T cell receptor (beta chain) was found in a study of naive and memory T cell subsets. This clonotype was recorded many times. Cells stained for CD3, CD4, CD8, CD45RA and CD27 were sorted into four subsets. The beta constant-region primer was an equimolar mix of two oligonucleotides covering TRBC1 and TRBC2. An oligonucleotide with the SP2 primer and a 12-nucleotide UMI was ligated to the cDNA 3' end. TCRdb analysed the UMI-ligation and nested PCR reads with MiXCR anew, one entry per CDR3 protein. The data hold 150,000 or so distinct CDR3 sequences, with 15% to 20% observed a single time. CDR1 is SGHRS and CDR2 is YFSETQ in the germline V gene. Between the trimmed V and J ends, which lost 0 bases and 0 bases, there was a span of 11 bases. The CDR3 is 16 residues long.

The TCR comes from a human donor in good health. Sequencing was done on a sample of naive CD4+ T cells from blood. The rearrangement uses TRBV5-1 and TRBJ2-3, with D hard to call. CDR3 loop: CASSLEWKSSTDTQYF. In DNA form, the CDR3 reads TGCGCCAGCAGCTTGGAATGGAAATCTAGCACAGATACGCAGTATTTT.